This TCR beta chain derives from a study of cytomegalovirus exposure and HLA in healthy donors. Study-level points and caveats: A previous analysis found most TCR beta V segments productive roughly 87% or roughly 30% of the time.

13 Jbeta primers and 60 Vbeta primers were used for the PCR. The table came from immunoSEQ multiplex PCR; TCRdb's copy has only in-frame clones and leaves some out. The listing records more than 140,000 clones. The CDR3 totals 18 residues. Germline CDR1 SGHNT, CDR2 YENEEA. With 0 bases clipped from V and 0 bases from J, the junction kept 7 bases outside the gene matches. A note on this clone: Antigen: not known.

This clonotype originated in a woman in her late teens or twenties in good health and CMV-seronegative. The specimen was PBMCs. The chain combines TRBV11-3 with TRBJ2-1, with 8 positions matching TRBD2. The CDR3 sequence is CASSLDHSGSGSYNEQFF. CDR3 nucleotide sequence: TGTGCCAGCAGCTTAGATCACAGCGGGAGCGGCTCCTACAATGAGCAGTTCTTC.